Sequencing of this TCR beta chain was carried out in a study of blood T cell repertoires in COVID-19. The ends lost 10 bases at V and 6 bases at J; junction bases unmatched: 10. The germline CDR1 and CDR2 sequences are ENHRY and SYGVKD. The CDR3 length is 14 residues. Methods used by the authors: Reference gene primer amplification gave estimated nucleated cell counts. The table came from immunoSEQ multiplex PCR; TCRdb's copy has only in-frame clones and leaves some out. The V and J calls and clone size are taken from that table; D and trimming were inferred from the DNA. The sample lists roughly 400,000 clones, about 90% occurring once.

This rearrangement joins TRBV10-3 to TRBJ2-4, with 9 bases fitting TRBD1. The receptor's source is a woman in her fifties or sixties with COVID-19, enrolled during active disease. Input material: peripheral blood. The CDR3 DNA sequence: TGTGCCACCTGGGACAGGGAAGTTGCAAACATTCAGTACTTC. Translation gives CATWDREVANIQYF.